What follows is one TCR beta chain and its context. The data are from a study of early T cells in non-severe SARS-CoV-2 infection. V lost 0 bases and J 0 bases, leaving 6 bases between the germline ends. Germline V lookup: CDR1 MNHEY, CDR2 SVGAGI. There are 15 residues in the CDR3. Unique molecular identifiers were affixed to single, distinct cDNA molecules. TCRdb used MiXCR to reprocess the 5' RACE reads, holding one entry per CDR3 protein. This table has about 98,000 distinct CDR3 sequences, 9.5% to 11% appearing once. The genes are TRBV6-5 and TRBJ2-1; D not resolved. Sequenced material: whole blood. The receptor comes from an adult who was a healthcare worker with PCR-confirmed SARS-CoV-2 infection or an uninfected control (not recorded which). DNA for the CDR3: TGTGCCAGCAGTTACTCCTCTTACTCCTACAATGAGCAGTTCTTC. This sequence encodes CASSYSSYSYNEQFF.